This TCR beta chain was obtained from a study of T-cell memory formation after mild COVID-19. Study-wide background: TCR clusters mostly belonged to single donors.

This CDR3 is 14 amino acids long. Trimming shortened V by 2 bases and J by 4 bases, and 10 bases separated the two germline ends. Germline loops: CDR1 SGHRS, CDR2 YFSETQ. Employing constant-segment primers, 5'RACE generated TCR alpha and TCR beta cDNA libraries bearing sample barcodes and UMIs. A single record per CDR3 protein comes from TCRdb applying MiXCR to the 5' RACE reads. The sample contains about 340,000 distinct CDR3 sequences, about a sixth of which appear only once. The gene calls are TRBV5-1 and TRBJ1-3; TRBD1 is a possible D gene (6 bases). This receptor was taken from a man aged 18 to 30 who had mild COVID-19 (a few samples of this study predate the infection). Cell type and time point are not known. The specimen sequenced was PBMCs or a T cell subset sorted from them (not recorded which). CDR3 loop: CASSFAGTGNTIYF. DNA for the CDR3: TGCGCCAGCAGCTTCGCAGGGACAGGAAACACCATATATTTT.